One sample yielded the 14 T cell receptor beta chains listed below, sequenced in a study of T-cell memory formation after mild COVID-19. TCRdb redid the calling of the 5' RACE reads with MiXCR, one entry per CDR3 protein. Counted here are about 400,000 distinct CDR3 sequences, about 20% occurring once; the ten biggest clones make up 20% to 25%. Sequencing was carried out using PBMCs or a T cell subset sorted from them (not recorded which). These receptors originate from a young man who had mild COVID-19 (a few samples of this study predate the infection). Cell type and time point are not known.

In its sample, this clonotype was seen a few times. The V call is TRBV20-1, the J call TRBJ2-4; D remains unclear. Trimming left V 0 bases short and J 0 bases short, with 18 bases between. Germline V lookup: CDR1 DFQATT, CDR2 SNEGSKA (reference sequence). This CDR3 comprises 18 residues. The CDR3 loop is CSARDPFEGRLAKNIQYF. The CDR3 nucleotides read TGCAGTGCTAGAGATCCCTTTGAAGGTAGACTAGCCAAAAACATTCAGTACTTC.

The chain carries TRBV5-1 and TRBJ2-2, with a weak D call TRBD1 (6 bases). V lost 5 bases and J 6 bases, leaving 17 bases between the germline ends. CDR1 is SGHRS and CDR2 is YFSETQ in the germline V gene. The CDR3 contains 15 residues. The CDR3 DNA is TGCGCCAGCAGACGGTGGGGGCAGGGCGCCGGGGAGCTGTTTTTT. It yields the protein CASRRWGQGAGELFF. Supplemented by reference TRBV5-1 and TRBJ2-2, the full variable domain reads KAGVTQTPRYLIKTRGQQVTLSCSPISGHRSVSWYQQTPGQGLQFLFEYFSETQRNKGNFPGRFSGRQFSNSRSEMNVSTLELGDSALYLCASRRWGQGAGELFFGEGSRLTVL.

This clonotype was counted at least ten times. The gene calls are TRBV4-3 and TRBJ2-1; D uncertain. CDR1 is LGHNA and CDR2 is YSLEER in the germline V gene. This CDR3 comprises 15 residues. The V and J ends lost 1 base and 4 bases respectively, with 11 bases between them. CDR3 protein: CASSQGTAAYNEQFF. The CDR3 DNA is TGCGCCAGCAGCCAAGGGACGGCAGCATACAATGAGCAGTTCTTC.

In its sample, this clonotype was seen a few times. This sequence joins TRBV5-1 and TRBJ2-3; D remains ambiguous. Germline assignment: CDR1 SGHRS and CDR2 YFSETQ. The CDR3 is 15 amino acids. Trimming cost V 0 bases and J 1 base, with 9 bases left between them. Written as DNA, the CDR3 is TGCGCCAGCAGCTTGGAACGAACACGCACAGATACGCAGTATTTT. This sequence encodes CASSLERTRTDTQYF.

The chain recombines TRBV7-2 with TRBJ2-1; 10 bases agree with TRBD2. The CDR3 contains 15 residues. Germline V gene data show CDR1 as SGHTA and CDR2 as FQGNSA. V trimming: 0 bases; J trimming: 9 bases; junction bases outside the gene matches: 5. The CDR3: CASSLAAGGHTEQFF. CDR3 nucleotide sequence: TGTGCCAGCAGCTTAGCAGCGGGGGGGCATACTGAGCAGTTCTTC.

This clonotype showed up just a few times. The CDR3 DNA is TGTGCCAGCAGCGCCACTAGCGGGGGGGCCGAGTTCTTC. Its translation: CASSATSGGAEFF. The V call is TRBV9, the J call TRBJ2-1; TRBD2 matches at 13 bases. This CDR3 has 13 amino acids. V lost 3 bases and J lost 14; bases outside the gene matches: 5. Germline V gene lookup returns CDR1 SGDLS and CDR2 YYNGEE.

The chain is built from TRBV5-5 and TRBJ1-3; D is possibly TRBD1 (6 bases). Germline CDR1 and CDR2: SGHKS and YYEKEE (reference sequence). This CDR3 region has 13 residues. V was clipped by 6 bases and J by 4 bases, with 11 bases between them. The CDR3 is CASTLQGGNTIYF. CDR3 DNA: TGTGCCAGCACCTTACAGGGAGGAAACACCATATATTTT.

The chain links TRBV3-1 to TRBJ1-4; D uncertain. CDR1 is LGHDT and CDR2 is YNNKEL in the germline V gene (reference sequence). The CDR3 loop spans 17 amino acids. Trimming cost V 1 base and J 5 bases, with 17 bases left between them. The CDR3 loop is CASSQATPLRRNEKLFF. In DNA form, the CDR3 reads TGTGCCAGCAGCCAAGCGACGCCTTTACGGCGGAATGAAAAACTGTTTTTT.

This clonotype was detected ten times or more. The chain uses TRBV7-3 and TRBJ2-5, with D unresolved. V shed 2 bases and J shed 2 bases, with 12 bases lying between them. The CDR3 loop spans 15 amino acids. From germline, CDR1 is SGHTA and CDR2 FQGTGA. The CDR3 coding sequence is TGTGCCAGCAGCTTAGGTACTAACTCACAAGAGACCCAGTACTTC. Its translation is CASSLGTNSQETQYF.

The V and J genes are TRBV28 and TRBJ2-2; D is perhaps TRBD2 (6 bases). V lost 6 bases to trimming and J lost 4 bases, with 18 bases between them. The CDR3 covers 16 residues. Germline CDR1 and CDR2: MDHEN and SYDVKM. The DNA for the CDR3 is TGTGCCAGCAGCCTCTCTTGGGGGGACGGCACCGGGGAGCTGTTTTTT. Translating gives CASSLSWGDGTGELFF.

This clonotype has just a few counts. V is TRBV20-1 and J is TRBJ1-4, with D perhaps TRBD1 (5 bases). The CDR3 sequence is 13 residues long. Trimming took off 2 bases at V and 4 bases at J, with 8 bases between the two ends. The V gene's germline CDR1 is DFQATT and CDR2 SNEGSKA (reference sequence). CDR3 region: CSARRGVNEKLFF. CDR3 sequence (DNA): TGCAGTGCTAGACGGGGCGTTAATGAAAAACTGTTTTTT.

This clonotype showed up just a few times. The V call is TRBV5-6, the J call TRBJ2-3; 10 bases match TRBD1. CDR3 length equals 16 residues. Germline V lookup: CDR1 SGHDT, CDR2 YYEEEE. V trimming: 4 bases; J trimming: 2 bases; junction bases outside the gene matches: 7. The CDR3 DNA reads as TGTGCCAGCAGCCTCAGACAGGGGGCAAACACAGATACGCAGTATTTT. Amino acid sequence: CASSLRQGANTDTQYF.

The chain combines TRBV11-2 with TRBJ2-2; a possible D gene is TRBD2 (5 bases). Looked up from germline, CDR1 is SGHAT and CDR2 is FQNNGV. V lost 5 bases, J lost 2 bases, and 24 bases lay in between. This CDR3 is built from 19 residues. Written as DNA, the CDR3 is TGTGCCAGCAGCCCTATGCCAGCGGAACCCAATCATAACACCGGGGAGCTGTTTTTT. This encodes CASSPMPAEPNHNTGELFF.

V and J are TRBV7-8 and TRBJ2-1, with D perhaps matching TRBD1 (7 bases). The length of the CDR3 is 13 residues. Trimming took off 0 bases at V and 8 bases at J, with 8 bases between the two ends. Germline loops: CDR1 SGHVS, CDR2 FQNEAQ. The CDR3 is CASSLARGDEQFF. CDR3 coding DNA: TGTGCCAGCAGCTTAGCCAGGGGGGATGAGCAGTTCTTC.